A single T cell receptor beta chain is shown here with its context. This clonotype was observed at least ten times. Its target antigen remains unknown. No base quality values were provided; no much bigger clone lies one nucleotide off. The sample is drawn from a study of T-cell reconstitution after alpha-beta-depleted transplantation in children (dated by TCRdb to the mid-2010s). Looking at the study overall: Using TCR repertoire profiling, the study quantitatively followed how T-cell immune reconstitution unfolded in children after TCRalphabeta/CD19-depleted allogeneic hematopoietic cell transplantation.

The library was produced with PCR. The sequencer was an Illumina HiSeq 2500. Molecular barcoding was employed in the preparation of TCR libraries, with unique molecular identifiers being used to normalize TCRbeta repertoire quantification. TCRdb ran its own pipeline on the public reads, namely fastp trimming at Q25 and MiXCR clone calling, and kept in-frame beta chains. Each CDR3 protein gets just one entry, which takes the most common genes and DNA from the rows behind it. Within this sample are 100,000 to 120,000 distinct CDR3 sequences, with about 9.4% of them counted one time only. 8% of the sample goes to the ten largest clones. Counted from cysteine to phenylalanine, this CDR3 has 13 amino acids. The retained sequence is limited to the CDR3, 39 bases, with the frame set at the first base. CDR1 ENHRY and CDR2 SYGVKD are derived from the germline V gene. V is shortened by 2 bases, J by 6 bases, and the region joining them spans 11 bases.

The source was PBMCs from the stem cell graft donor, collected from the stem cell graft. The sequence joins TRBV10-3 to TRBJ2-7; TRBD2 is perhaps the D gene, given 5 matching bases. This TCR was sampled from a human donor who donated a stem cell graft to a child with acute lymphoblastic leukemia. The CDR3 reads CAISEPRSGEQYF. The nucleotide sequence reads TGTGCCATCAGTGAGCCCAGGAGCGGCGAGCAGTACTTC.